These 29 T cell receptor beta chains were sequenced from one sample in a study of a mutant IDH1 vaccine in newly diagnosed glioma. Indicated time point: week 35, safety follow-up. It was 300 ug of mutant IDH1 20-mer peptide that made up each vaccine dose, given with topical imiquimod. Using immunoSEQ multiplex PCR, the repertoire was profiled, and TCRdb retains in-frame clones only, with some absent. This sample has 34,000 or so clones, with approximately 80% found just once. No antigen is known for these receptors. Specimen: PBMCs, collected from a glioma patient whose treatment included an IDH1 peptide vaccine. These TCRs come from a man under 40 with glioma.

The V call is TRBV4-2, the J call TRBJ2-2; D remains unclear. The CDR3 spans 16 residues. The germline V and J ends were trimmed by 0 bases and 0 bases, with 8 bases remaining between them. CDR1 and CDR2 (germline): LGHNA, YNFKEQ. CDR3 amino acids: CASSQDPESNTGELFF. The CDR3 nucleotides read TGTGCCAGCAGCCAAGATCCGGAGTCGAACACCGGGGAGCTGTTTTTT.

This clone has only one observation. The chain joins TRBV27 to TRBJ2-2, with 9 bases fitting TRBD1. Germline loops: CDR1 MNHEY, CDR2 SMNVEV (reference sequence). The CDR3 spans 17 residues. V gave up 3 bases and J gave up 3 bases; unmatched junction bases: 8. In nucleotides, the CDR3 is TGTGCCAGCAGTTTGAGAAGGACAGGGGTTCACACCGGGGAGCTGTTTTTT. Protein: CASSLRRTGVHTGELFF.

This clone was found once. The rearrangement joins TRBV7-9 to TRBJ2-3; maybe TRBD2 (6 bases). The CDR3 loop spans 14 amino acids. V lost 2 bases and J lost 0, with 6 bases in between. Germline CDR1 reads SEHNR; CDR2 reads FQNEAQ (reference sequence). Here the CDR3 reads CASSLSGSTDTQYF. CDR3 sequence (DNA): TGTGCCAGCAGCTTAAGCGGGAGCACAGATACGCAGTATTTT.

The CDR3 DNA sequence: TGTGCCAGCAGCTCAACACCGACCGGGGAGCTGTTTTTT. Translated: CASSSTPTGELFF. The J gene is TRBJ2-2, the V gene TRBV7-2; the D is unclear. Germline loops: CDR1 SGHTA, CDR2 FQGNSA. Trimming took off 4 bases at V and 5 bases at J, with 8 bases between the two ends. The CDR3 covers 13 residues.

The chain links TRBV16 to TRBJ2-7; D remains unclear. In germline, CDR1 is KGHSY, CDR2 FQNENV. The length of the CDR3 is 14 residues. Trimming pared 0 bases from V and 3 bases from J, leaving 9 bases between. CDR3 in amino acids: CASSQSGPNYEQYF. The CDR3 DNA follows: TGTGCCAGCAGCCAATCTGGACCGAACTACGAGCAGTACTTC.

This clone has a handful of counts. Other DNA sequences in the sample encode the same CDR3. The chain combines TRBV4-1 with TRBJ1-5; D is undetermined. V was shortened by 0 bases and J by 4 bases, with 10 bases between the two germline ends. This CDR3 region has 15 residues. Germline V lookup: CDR1 MGHRA, CDR2 YSYEKL. DNA for the CDR3: TGCGCCAGCAGCCAAGAAAGCGGCACTAATCAGCCCCAGCATTTT. This encodes CASSQESGTNQPQHF.

The chain combines TRBV19 with TRBJ2-7; D might be TRBD2 (5 bases). The CDR3 sequence is 14 residues long. The V gene's germline CDR1 is LNHDA and CDR2 SQIVND (reference sequence). V was clipped by 5 bases and J by 0 bases, with 11 bases between them. Written as DNA, the CDR3 is TGTGCCAGTAGTCCCCGGGATCTCTCCTACGAGCAGTACTTC. Translated, it gives CASSPRDLSYEQYF. The variable domain in full, with the rest retrieved from reference TRBV19 and TRBJ2-7, is DGGITQSPKYLFRKEGQNVTLSCEQNLNHDAMYWYRQDPGQGLRLIYYSQIVNDFQKGDIAEGYSVSREKKESFPLTVTSAQKNPTAFYLCASSPRDLSYEQYFGPGTRLTVT.

This CDR3 is CASSSSGGPYEQYF. DNA for the CDR3: TGTGCCAGCAGCAGTAGCGGGGGACCCTACGAGCAGTACTTC. V and J are TRBV14 and TRBJ2-7; 9 bases are a match to TRBD2. Germline lookup yields CDR1 SGHDN and CDR2 FVKESK. Losses at the gene ends were 5 bases for V and 2 bases for J; bases not matched to a gene: 4. The CDR3 has 14 amino acids.

The chain is built from TRBV29-1 and TRBJ2-2; D is unclear. Trimming shortened V by 5 bases and J by 2 bases, and 3 bases separated the two germline ends. The CDR3 runs to 11 residues. Germline V gives CDR1 SQVTM, CDR2 ANQGSEA. The CDR3 is CSVSNTGELFF. CDR3 bases: TGCAGCGTTTCTAACACCGGGGAGCTGTTTTTT.

V usage is TRBV27 and J usage is TRBJ1-5, with D tentatively TRBD1 (6 bases). Germline-derived CDR1 and CDR2 are MNHEY and SMNVEV (reference sequence). V shed 6 bases and J shed 5 bases, with 17 bases lying between them. The CDR3 runs to 15 residues. The CDR3 spells CASSRTGRRDQPQHF. The CDR3 DNA follows: TGTGCCAGCAGCCGTACAGGGAGACGCGATCAGCCCCAGCATTTT.

This chain joins TRBV5-4 and TRBJ2-1; 10 positions agree with TRBD2. Per germline, CDR1 SGHNT and CDR2 YYREEE (reference sequence). This CDR3 region has 15 residues. Losses at the gene ends were 3 bases for V and 0 bases for J; bases not matched to a gene: 0. The chain's CDR3 is CASSSSGSSYNEQFF. The CDR3 DNA sequence: TGTGCCAGCAGCTCTAGCGGGAGCTCCTACAATGAGCAGTTCTTC.

The J gene is TRBJ2-7, the V gene TRBV5-1, with 8 bases lining up with TRBD2. V shed 5 bases, J shed 7 bases, and the junction held 11 bases outside the gene matches. This CDR3 is 14 amino acids long. Looked up from germline, CDR1 is SGHRS and CDR2 is YFSETQ. CDR3 in amino acids: CASRNQAGVGEQYF. CDR3 in DNA: TGCGCCAGCAGAAATCAAGCGGGAGTGGGGGAGCAGTACTTC.

The chain carries TRBV5-5 and TRBJ2-5, with no clear D. This CDR3 is 12 amino acids long. V lost 2 bases to trimming and J lost 4 bases, with 6 bases between them. Germline CDR1 SGHKS, CDR2 YYEKEE (reference sequence). The CDR3: CASSLVVETQYF. The CDR3 DNA is TGTGCCAGCAGCTTAGTGGTAGAGACCCAGTACTTC.

This clone was detected only a few times. The chain is built from TRBV2 and TRBJ2-7; unclear D gene. This CDR3 region has 10 residues. CDR1 is SNHLY and CDR2 is FYNNEI in the germline V gene. V gave up 8 bases and J gave up 2 bases, with 4 bases separating them. The CDR3 DNA is TGTGCCAGCGGTCCCTACGAGCAGTACTTC. Amino acid sequence: CASGPYEQYF.

The J gene is TRBJ1-4, the V gene TRBV7-6; the match to TRBD1 covers 7 bases. The junction had 11 bases not matched to a gene; V was cut back by 5 bases and J by 8 bases. The germline CDR1 and CDR2 sequences are SGHVS and FNYEAQ. This CDR3 is 15 amino acids long. CDR3 DNA sequence: TGTGCCAGCAGCCGACAGGGACGAGAAGGGGAAAAACTGTTTTTT. Translated: CASSRQGREGEKLFF.

As DNA, the CDR3 is TGTGCCAGCAGCTTAGCAGGGGGATACGAGCAGTACTTC. It specifies CASSLAGGYEQYF. J is TRBJ2-7 and V is TRBV7-2, with D tentatively TRBD1 (6 bases). Trimming pared 0 bases from V and 4 bases from J, leaving 7 bases between. The CDR3 has 13 residues. Germline CDR1 and CDR2: SGHTA and FQGNSA.

The rearrangement links TRBV5-5 to TRBJ1-1; a weak D match, TRBD1 (6 bases). V shed 4 bases and J shed 4 bases, with 17 bases lying between them. The CDR3 is 15 amino acids. Germline CDR1 SGHKS, CDR2 YYEKEE (reference sequence). DNA for the CDR3: TGTGCCAGCAGCCAACCGCCCACAGGGTCCACTGAAGCTTTCTTT. The encoded protein is CASSQPPTGSTEAFF.

This chain uses TRBV4-1 with TRBJ1-5; D is uncertain. The CDR3 is 16 residues long. CDR1 and CDR2 (germline): MGHRA, YSYEKL. The germline V and J ends were trimmed by 0 bases and 0 bases, with 9 bases remaining between them. The DNA of the CDR3 is TGCGCCAGCAGCCAAGATCGGCCAACTAGCAATCAGCCCCAGCATTTT. Translated: CASSQDRPTSNQPQHF.

The chain combines TRBV15 with TRBJ1-2, with D perhaps TRBD1 (5 bases). The CDR3 is made up of 13 amino acids. Germline assignment: CDR1 LNHNV and CDR2 YYDKDF (reference sequence). V shed 0 bases and J shed 8 bases, with 10 bases lying between them. The CDR3 here is CATSRDQGGGYTF. The CDR3 nucleotides are TGTGCCACCAGCAGAGATCAGGGAGGGGGCTACACCTTC.

The chain joins TRBV6-1 to TRBJ2-5; D is ambiguous. The germline V gene encodes CDR1 MNHNS and CDR2 SASEGT. This CDR3 is built from 13 residues. Trimming left V 0 bases short and J 7 bases short, with 9 bases between. CDR3 DNA: TGTGCCAGCAGTGAAGCCCTAAGATGGACCCAGTACTTC. This codes for CASSEALRWTQYF.

The chain recombines TRBV7-2 with TRBJ2-7; D is unclear. Trimming pared 2 bases from V and 4 bases from J, leaving 12 bases between. Germline CDR1 SGHTA, CDR2 FQGNSA. CDR3 length: 14 residues. The CDR3 region is CASSLNRIRYEQYF. CDR3 DNA: TGTGCCAGCAGCTTAAATCGTATTAGGTACGAGCAGTACTTC. The variable domain in full, completed from reference TRBV7-2 and TRBJ2-7, reads GAGVSQSPSNKVTEKGKDVELRCDPISGHTALYWYRQSLGQGLEFLIYFQGNSAPDKSGLPSDRFSAERTGGSVSTLTIQRTQQEDSAVYLCASSLNRIRYEQYFGPGTRLTVT.

This chain connects TRBV5-6 to TRBJ2-7, with 7 bases matching TRBD1. The ends lost 2 bases at V and 2 bases at J; junction bases unmatched: 7. Looked up from germline, CDR1 is SGHDT and CDR2 is YYEEEE. This CDR3 is built from 15 residues. The CDR3 sequence is CASSLWDRPAYEQYF. CDR3 nucleotides: TGTGCCAGCAGCTTATGGGACAGACCTGCCTACGAGCAGTACTTC.

The rearrangement uses TRBV27 and TRBJ2-1; D gene unclear. This CDR3 has 13 residues. V lost 4 bases and J lost 4, with 8 bases in between. Germline V CDR1 and CDR2: MNHEY, SMNVEV (reference sequence). CDR3 DNA sequence: TGTGCCAGCAGTTCCTCGAAGTACAATGAGCAGTTCTTC. It is translated as CASSSSKYNEQFF.

This rearrangement joins TRBV19 to TRBJ1-1; 10 nucleotides match TRBD1. Unmatched junction bases numbered 13, after V lost 10 bases and J lost 5 bases. In germline, CDR1 is LNHDA, CDR2 SQIVND (reference sequence). The CDR3 length is 15 residues. The CDR3 loop is CATRGLDRGLTEAFF. In nucleotides, the CDR3 is TGTGCCACCAGGGGCCTAGACAGGGGGCTTACTGAAGCTTTCTTT.

J is TRBJ2-7 and V is TRBV18, with D perhaps given as TRBD1 or TRBD2 (5 bases each). Germline-derived CDR1 and CDR2 are KGHSH and LQKENI. The CDR3 length is 13 residues. The ends were cut back, 3 bases at V and 0 bases at J, with 6 bases in the middle. The DNA for the CDR3 is TGTGCCAGCTCACCCGGGACCTCCTACGAGCAGTACTTC. Its protein product is CASSPGTSYEQYF.

This chain connects TRBV5-1 to TRBJ2-3, with D possibly called TRBD1 or TRBD2 (5 bases each). The CDR3 loop spans 13 amino acids. Germline-derived CDR1 and CDR2 are SGHRS and YFSETQ. V lost 8 bases, J lost 7 bases, and 17 bases lay in between. The CDR3 nucleotides read TGCGCCAGTAGGATTGAGGGGCGGAATACGCAGTATTTT. Amino acid sequence: CASRIEGRNTQYF. The variable domain in full, completed from reference TRBV5-1 and TRBJ2-3, reads KAGVTQTPRYLIKTRGQQVTLSCSPISGHRSVSWYQQTPGQGLQFLFEYFSETQRNKGNFPGRFSGRQFSNSRSEMNVSTLELGDSALYLCASRIEGRNTQYFGPGTRLTVL.

V is TRBV11-2 and J is TRBJ1-2, with 9 bases matching TRBD1. There are 17 residues in the CDR3. V shed 3 bases and J 1 base; nucleotides not matched to a gene: 9. Germline CDR1 and CDR2: SGHAT and FQNNGV. For the CDR3, the DNA is TGTGCCAGCAGCTTCCCATTCCGGGACAGGGTTAACTATGGCTACACCTTC. This gives the protein CASSFPFRDRVNYGYTF.

The chain uses TRBV4-1 and TRBJ2-2, with D unclear. With 0 bases removed from V and 0 bases from J, the gap between germline ends came to 5 bases. Germline CDR1 MGHRA, CDR2 YSYEKL. The CDR3 spans 15 residues. The CDR3 DNA reads TGCGCCAGCAGCCAAGATTTCCCGAACACCGGGGAGCTGTTTTTT. Its protein is CASSQDFPNTGELFF.

The chain couples TRBV19 to TRBJ1-5; D is unresolved. The V gene lost 0 bases and the J gene lost 6 bases, with 6 bases spanning the gap. Germline lookup yields CDR1 LNHDA and CDR2 SQIVND (reference sequence). The CDR3 loop spans 13 amino acids. The CDR3 loop reads CASSIEGIQPQHF. The CDR3 DNA reads as TGTGCCAGTAGTATAGAGGGGATTCAGCCCCAGCATTTT. Based on the CDR3 plus reference TRBV19 and TRBJ1-5, the full variable domain is DGGITQSPKYLFRKEGQNVTLSCEQNLNHDAMYWYRQDPGQGLRLIYYSQIVNDFQKGDIAEGYSVSREKKESFPLTVTSAQKNPTAFYLCASSIEGIQPQHFGDGTRLSIL.